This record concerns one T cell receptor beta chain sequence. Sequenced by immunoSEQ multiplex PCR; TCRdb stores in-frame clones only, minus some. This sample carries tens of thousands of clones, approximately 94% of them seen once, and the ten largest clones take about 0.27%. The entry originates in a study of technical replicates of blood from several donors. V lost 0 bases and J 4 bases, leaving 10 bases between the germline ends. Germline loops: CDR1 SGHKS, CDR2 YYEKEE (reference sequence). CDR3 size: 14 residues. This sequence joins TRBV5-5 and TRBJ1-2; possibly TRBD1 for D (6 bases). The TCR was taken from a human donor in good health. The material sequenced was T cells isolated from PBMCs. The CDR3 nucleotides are TGTGCCAGCAGCTTGGGAGGGGGTGGCTATGGCTACACCTTC. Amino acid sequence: CASSLGGGGYGYTF.